One and the same sample provided the 17 T cell receptor beta chains below, sequenced in a study of blood T cell repertoires in COVID-19. Assay used: immunoSEQ multiplex PCR; TCRdb lists only in-frame clones, some missing. Among around 190,000 clones, around 84% were seen once, and the ten largest hold roughly an eighth. Sequenced sample: peripheral blood. The receptors stem from a human donor in a cohort sampled during active COVID-19.

The chain recombines TRBV5-5 with TRBJ1-6; D may be TRBD1 (6 bases). The length of the CDR3 is 16 residues. V was trimmed by 1 base and J by 10 bases, leaving 18 bases between them. CDR1 SGHKS and CDR2 YYEKEE come from the germline V gene (reference sequence). In DNA, the CDR3 is TGTGCCAGCAGCTTGAGTGGGGGCCGGACGCAGTCACCCCTCCACTTT. Amino acids: CASSLSGGRTQSPLHF.

V and J are TRBV3-1 (or the pseudogene TRBV3-2) and TRBJ2-4, with D tentatively TRBD1 (6 bases). The V gene's germline CDR1 is LGHDT and CDR2 YNNKEL (reference sequence). CDR3 size: 17 residues. The germline V and J ends were trimmed by 3 bases and 0 bases, with 15 bases remaining between them. The CDR3 DNA sequence: TGTGCCAGCAGCCAGACGAATACAGGGAAAGCCAAAAACATTCAGTACTTC. As protein: CASSQTNTGKAKNIQYF.

The chain uses TRBV19 and TRBJ1-5; 7 bases align to TRBD1. Germline loops: CDR1 LNHDA, CDR2 SQIVND (reference sequence). The CDR3 contains 14 residues. J gave up 2 bases and V 3 bases, and 1 base lay outside the gene matches. In DNA, the CDR3 is TGTGCCAGTAGTATCCAGGGGGGCAATCAGCCCCAGCATTTT. Encoded protein: CASSIQGGNQPQHF.

This clone was recorded once. V gene TRBV6-2 or TRBV6-3 combines with J gene TRBJ2-4; possible D gene TRBD1, 6 bases. The germline V gene encodes CDR1 MNHEY and CDR2 SVGEGT. V lost 3 bases to trimming and J lost 1 base, with 22 bases between them. The CDR3 is made up of 19 amino acids. CDR3 nucleotide sequence: TGTGCCAGCAGTTATGAACCCTCAGGGGCGACCGTTGCCAAAAACATTCAGTACTTC. Translated, it gives CASSYEPSGATVAKNIQYF.

This clone was detected once. The V call is TRBV3-1 (or the pseudogene TRBV3-2), the J call TRBJ2-5, with a possible D match to TRBD2 (6 bases). This CDR3 is built from 13 residues. The V and J ends lost 4 bases and 5 bases respectively, with 11 bases between them. The germline V gene has CDR1 LGHDT and CDR2 YNNKEL (reference sequence). DNA of the CDR3: TGTGCCAGCAGCCTTGGAGGGACGGAGACCCAGTACTTC. It is translated as CASSLGGTETQYF.

The chain couples TRBV27 to TRBJ2-7, with a tentative D call TRBD1 (5 bases). The V gene lost 5 bases and the J gene lost 2 bases, with 10 bases spanning the gap. CDR1 is MNHEY, CDR2 SMNVEV, per germline (reference sequence). The CDR3 runs 13 residues. CDR3 in amino acids: CASSGRVPYEQYF. The DNA of the CDR3 is TGTGCCAGCAGTGGCAGGGTACCCTACGAGCAGTACTTC.

V is TRBV28 and J is TRBJ2-1, with 10 bases fitting TRBD2. There are 14 residues in the CDR3. Germline values: CDR1 MDHEN, CDR2 SYDVKM. V gave up 5 bases and J gave up 6 bases; unmatched junction bases: 4. The CDR3 nucleotides read TGTGCCAGCAGTACTAGCGGGATTGGCAATGAGCAGTTCTTC. Protein product: CASSTSGIGNEQFF. The whole variable domain, filled in from reference TRBV28 and TRBJ2-1, reads DVKVTQSSRYLVKRTGEKVFLECVQDMDHENMFWYRQDPGLGLRLIYFSYDVKMKEKGDIPEGYSVSREKKERFSLILESASTNQTSMYLCASSTSGIGNEQFFGPGTRLTVL.

The chain is built from TRBV5-5 and TRBJ2-2; D call uncertain. This CDR3 has 13 amino acids. Trimming pared 0 bases from V and 6 bases from J, leaving 6 bases between. CDR1 and CDR2 (germline): SGHKS, YYEKEE (reference sequence). As DNA, the CDR3 is TGTGCCAGCAGCTTGGTGCGTGCCGGGGAGCTGTTTTTT. Translating gives CASSLVRAGELFF.

As to this clone: Other nucleotide sequences from this sample produce the same CDR3. The chain recombines TRBV19 with TRBJ1-1, with 7 nucleotides matching TRBD1. The CDR3 sequence is 14 residues long. V was clipped by 7 bases and J by 0 bases; unmatched bases: 5. Germline-derived CDR1 and CDR2 are LNHDA and SQIVND (reference sequence). CDR3 residues: CASTPGQVNTEAFF. The CDR3 region has the DNA TGTGCCAGTACCCCTGGACAGGTGAACACTGAAGCTTTCTTT.

This clone was seen a few times. V gene TRBV30 combines with J gene TRBJ1-5; possibly TRBD1 for D (5 bases). The germline gives CDR1 GTSNPN, CDR2 SVGIG (reference sequence). The V gene lost 1 base and the J gene lost 3 bases, with 7 bases spanning the gap. The CDR3 is made up of 13 amino acids. CDR3 region: CAWSEQVNQPQHF. In DNA, the CDR3 is TGTGCCTGGAGTGAACAGGTCAATCAGCCCCAGCATTTT.

The CDR3 region has the DNA TGTGCCAGCACCTCGACGGGGAACACTGAAGCTTTCTTT. Encoded protein: CASTSTGNTEAFF. The chain combines TRBV2 with TRBJ1-1; D remains unclear. Germline V CDR1 and CDR2: SNHLY, FYNNEI. V shed 7 bases and J shed 1 base, with 10 bases lying between them. The CDR3 is 13 amino acids.

This clone was recorded a few times. The V and J genes are TRBV3-1 (or the pseudogene TRBV3-2) and TRBJ2-2, with D perhaps matching TRBD1 (5 bases). CDR3 length: 16 residues. The V gene lost 0 bases and the J gene lost 3 bases, with 11 bases spanning the gap. Germline CDR1 and CDR2: LGHDT and YNNKEL (reference sequence). The CDR3 loop reads CASSQDQGKDTGELFF. The CDR3 nucleotides read TGTGCCAGCAGCCAAGATCAGGGTAAAGACACCGGGGAGCTGTTTTTT.

The chain couples TRBV28 to TRBJ2-5, with TRBD2 identical over 7 bases. With V trimmed by 2 bases and J by 1 base, 1 base remained unmatched. CDR3 length: 14 residues. CDR1 is MDHEN and CDR2 is SYDVKM in the germline V gene. For the CDR3, the DNA is TGTGCCAGCAGTTTAACGGGAGGCCAAGAGACCCAGTACTTC. This translates into CASSLTGGQETQYF.

The rearrangement links TRBV11-2 to TRBJ2-4, with TRBD1 matching 7 bases. The junction had 8 bases not matched to a gene; V was cut back by 1 base and J by 14 bases. This CDR3 contains 13 residues. Germline CDR1 and CDR2: SGHAT and FQNNGV. This CDR3 is CASSLAGTAPKYF. DNA for the CDR3: TGTGCCAGCAGCTTAGCAGGGACAGCACCCAAGTACTTC.

CDR3 residues: CASSIERGPEQFF. CDR3 bases: TGTGCCAGTAGTATAGAACGGGGTCCTGAGCAGTTCTTC. V and J are TRBV19 and TRBJ2-1, with TRBD2 as a possible D gene (5 bases). The germline V gene has CDR1 LNHDA and CDR2 SQIVND (reference sequence). V was shortened by 0 bases and J by 9 bases, with 9 bases between the two germline ends. This CDR3 contains 13 residues.

The J gene is TRBJ1-6, the V gene TRBV7-2; 8 bases agree with TRBD1. The CDR3 sequence is 16 residues long. Germline-derived CDR1 and CDR2 are SGHTA and FQGNSA. J gave up 4 bases and V 5 bases, and 7 bases lay outside the gene matches. The CDR3 DNA follows: TGTGCCAGCAGCCCTGGGGACAGGAATTATAATTCACCCCTCCACTTT. Its protein is CASSPGDRNYNSPLHF. The variable domain in full, with the rest retrieved from reference TRBV7-2 and TRBJ1-6, is GAGVSQSPSNKVTEKGKDVELRCDPISGHTALYWYRQSLGQGLEFLIYFQGNSAPDKSGLPSDRFSAERTGGSVSTLTIQRTQQEDSAVYLCASSPGDRNYNSPLHFGNGTRLTVT.

Points on this clone: The junction departs from the called germline gene at one end, perhaps through a read error. V and J are TRBV7-7 and TRBJ2-3; TRBD2 matches 12 bases. The length of the CDR3 is 15 residues. The germline V gene has CDR1 SSHAT and CDR2 FNYEAQ (reference sequence). The DNA for the CDR3 is TGTGCTAGCAGCTCCGGGACTAGCGGGACAGATACGCAGTATTTT. Its protein product is CASSSGTSGTDTQYF.